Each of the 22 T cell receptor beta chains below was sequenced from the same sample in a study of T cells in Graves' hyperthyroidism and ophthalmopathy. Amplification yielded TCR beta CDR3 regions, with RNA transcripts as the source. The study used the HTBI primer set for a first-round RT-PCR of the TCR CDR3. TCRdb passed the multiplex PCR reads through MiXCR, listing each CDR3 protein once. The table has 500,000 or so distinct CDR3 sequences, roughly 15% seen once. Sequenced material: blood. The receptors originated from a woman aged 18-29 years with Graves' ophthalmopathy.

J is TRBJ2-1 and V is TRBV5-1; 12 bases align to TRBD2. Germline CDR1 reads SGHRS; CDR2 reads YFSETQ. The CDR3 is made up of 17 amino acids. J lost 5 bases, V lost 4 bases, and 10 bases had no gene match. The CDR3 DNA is TGCGCCAGCAGCGGCTCCCCCCTAGCGGGGGGGAACAATGAGCAGTTCTTC. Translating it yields CASSGSPLAGGNNEQFF.

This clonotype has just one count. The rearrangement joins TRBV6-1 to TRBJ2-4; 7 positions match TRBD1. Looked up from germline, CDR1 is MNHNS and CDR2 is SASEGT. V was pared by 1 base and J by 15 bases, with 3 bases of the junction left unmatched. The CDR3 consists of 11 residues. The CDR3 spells CASSEEAGGYF. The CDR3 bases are TGTGCCAGCAGTGAAGAGGCAGGGGGGTACTTC.

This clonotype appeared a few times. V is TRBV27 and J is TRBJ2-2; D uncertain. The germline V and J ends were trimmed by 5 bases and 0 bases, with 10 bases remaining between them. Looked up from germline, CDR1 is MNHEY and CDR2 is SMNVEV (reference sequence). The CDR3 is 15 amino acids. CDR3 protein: CASSKQTANTGELFF. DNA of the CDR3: TGTGCCAGCAGTAAGCAAACAGCGAACACCGGGGAGCTGTTTTTT.

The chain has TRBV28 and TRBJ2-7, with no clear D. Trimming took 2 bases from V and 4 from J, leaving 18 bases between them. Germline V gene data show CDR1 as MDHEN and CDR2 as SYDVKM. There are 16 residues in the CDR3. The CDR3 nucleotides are TGTGCCAGCAGTTTACCTCTAGGCCGGCTGTCGTACGAGCAGTACTTC. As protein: CASSLPLGRLSYEQYF.

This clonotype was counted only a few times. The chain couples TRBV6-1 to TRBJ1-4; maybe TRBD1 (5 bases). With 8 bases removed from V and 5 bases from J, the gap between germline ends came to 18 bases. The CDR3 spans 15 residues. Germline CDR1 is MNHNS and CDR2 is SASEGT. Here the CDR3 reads CASRPPGRRNEKLFF. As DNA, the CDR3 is TGTGCCAGCCGCCCACCGGGACGGCGAAATGAAAAACTGTTTTTT.

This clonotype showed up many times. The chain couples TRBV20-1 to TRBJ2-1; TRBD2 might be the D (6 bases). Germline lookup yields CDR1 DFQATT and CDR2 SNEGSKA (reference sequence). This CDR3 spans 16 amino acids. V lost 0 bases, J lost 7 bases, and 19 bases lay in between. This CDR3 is CSARDSGPVGGNEQFF. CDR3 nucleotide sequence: TGCAGTGCTAGAGATTCTGGTCCAGTCGGGGGTAATGAGCAGTTCTTC.

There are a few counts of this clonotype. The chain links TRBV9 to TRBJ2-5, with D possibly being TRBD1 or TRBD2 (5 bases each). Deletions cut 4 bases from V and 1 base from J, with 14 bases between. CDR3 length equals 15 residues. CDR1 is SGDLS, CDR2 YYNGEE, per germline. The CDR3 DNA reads TGTGCCAGCAGCCGATACGGGGCTACCCAAGAGACCCAGTACTTC. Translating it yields CASSRYGATQETQYF.

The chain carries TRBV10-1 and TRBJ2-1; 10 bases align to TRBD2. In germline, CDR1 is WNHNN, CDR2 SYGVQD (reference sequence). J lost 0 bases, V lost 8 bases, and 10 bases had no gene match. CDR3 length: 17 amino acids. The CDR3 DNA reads TGCGCCAGCTTTGGACTAGCGGAAGATGGCTCCTACAATGAGCAGTTCTTC. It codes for CASFGLAEDGSYNEQFF.

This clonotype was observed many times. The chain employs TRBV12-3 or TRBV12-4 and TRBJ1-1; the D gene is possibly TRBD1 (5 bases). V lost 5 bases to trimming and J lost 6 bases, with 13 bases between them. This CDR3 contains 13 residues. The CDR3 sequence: CASSESRVAEAFF. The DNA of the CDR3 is TGTGCCAGCAGTGAAAGCAGGGTGGCTGAAGCTTTCTTT.

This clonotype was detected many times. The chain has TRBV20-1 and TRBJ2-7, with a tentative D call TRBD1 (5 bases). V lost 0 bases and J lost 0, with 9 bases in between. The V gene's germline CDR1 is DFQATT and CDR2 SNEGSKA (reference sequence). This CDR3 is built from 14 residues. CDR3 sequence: CSARDTGSSYEQYF. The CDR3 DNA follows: TGCAGTGCTAGAGATACAGGTTCCTCCTACGAGCAGTACTTC.

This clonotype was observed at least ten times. Here the CDR3 DNA reads TGTGCCAGCAGTTTGACAGGGGGTGGTGGGGCCAACGTCCTGACTTTC. Its translation: CASSLTGGGGANVLTF. The chain employs TRBV12-3 or TRBV12-4 and TRBJ2-6; 9 nucleotides line up with TRBD1. V trimming: 3 bases; J trimming: 3 bases; junction bases outside the gene matches: 3. The CDR3 runs to 16 residues.

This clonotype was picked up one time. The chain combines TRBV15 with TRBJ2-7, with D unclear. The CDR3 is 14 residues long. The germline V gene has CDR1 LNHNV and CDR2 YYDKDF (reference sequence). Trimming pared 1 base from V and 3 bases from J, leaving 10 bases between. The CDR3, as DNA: TGTGCCACCAGCAGAGGAACGGACGTCTACGAGCAGTACTTC. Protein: CATSRGTDVYEQYF.

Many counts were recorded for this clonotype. The CDR3 DNA follows: TGTGCTAGTGGTCCTTCCTATAACCAGCAGTACTTC. This encodes CASGPSYNQQYF. This chain links TRBV12-5 with TRBJ2-7; D not certain. From germline, CDR1 is LGHNT and CDR2 FRNRAP. The CDR3 sequence is 12 residues long. V was shortened by 5 bases and J by 8 bases, with 13 bases between the two germline ends. Variable domain in full (rest from reference TRBV12-5 and TRBJ2-7): DARVTQTPRHKVTEMGQEVTMRCQPILGHNTVFWYRQTMMQGLELLAYFRNRAPLDDSGMPKDRFSAEMPDATLATLKIQPSEPRDSAVYFCASGPSYNQQYFGPGTRLTVT.

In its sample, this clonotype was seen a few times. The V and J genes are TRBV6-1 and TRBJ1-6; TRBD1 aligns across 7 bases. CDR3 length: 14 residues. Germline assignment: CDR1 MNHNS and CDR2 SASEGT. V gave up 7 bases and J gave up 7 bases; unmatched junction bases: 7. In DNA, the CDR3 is TGTGCCAGCACCCCGACAGGGATCAATTCACCCCTCCACTTT. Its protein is CASTPTGINSPLHF.

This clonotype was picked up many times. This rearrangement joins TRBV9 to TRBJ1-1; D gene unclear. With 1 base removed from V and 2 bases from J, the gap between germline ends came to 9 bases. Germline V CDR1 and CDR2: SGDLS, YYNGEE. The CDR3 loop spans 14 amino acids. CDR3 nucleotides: TGTGCCAGCAGCGTACGCAACAGTAACACTGAAGCTTTCTTT. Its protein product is CASSVRNSNTEAFF.

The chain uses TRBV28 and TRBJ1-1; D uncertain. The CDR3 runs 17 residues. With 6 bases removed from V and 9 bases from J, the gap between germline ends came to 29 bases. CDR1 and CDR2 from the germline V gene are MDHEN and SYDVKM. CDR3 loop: CASSPIFGLTRGSQAFF. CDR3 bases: TGTGCCAGCAGCCCTATCTTTGGTTTAACGCGAGGGTCCCAAGCTTTCTTT.

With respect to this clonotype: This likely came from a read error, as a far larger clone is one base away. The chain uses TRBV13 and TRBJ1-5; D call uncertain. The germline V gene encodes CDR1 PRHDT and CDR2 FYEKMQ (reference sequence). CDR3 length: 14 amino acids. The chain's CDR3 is CASSLRGSNQPRHF. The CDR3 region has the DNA TGTGCCAGCAGCTTAAGAGGTAGCAATCAGCCCCGGCATTTT.

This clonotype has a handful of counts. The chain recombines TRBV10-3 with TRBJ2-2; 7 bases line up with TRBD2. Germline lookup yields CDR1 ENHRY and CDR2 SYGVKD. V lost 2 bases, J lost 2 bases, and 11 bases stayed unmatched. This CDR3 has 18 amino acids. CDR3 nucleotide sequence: TGTGCCATCAGTGAGAACGGGGGGTCCACCCGAAACACCGGGGAGCTGTTTTTT. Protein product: CAISENGGSTRNTGELFF.

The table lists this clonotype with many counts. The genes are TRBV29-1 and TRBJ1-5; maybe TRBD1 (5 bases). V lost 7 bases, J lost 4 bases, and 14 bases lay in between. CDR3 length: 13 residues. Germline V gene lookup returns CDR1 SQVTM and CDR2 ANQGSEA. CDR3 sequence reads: CSGGGGKNQPQHF. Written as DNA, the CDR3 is TGCAGCGGGGGGGGGGGGAAAAATCAGCCCCAGCATTTT.

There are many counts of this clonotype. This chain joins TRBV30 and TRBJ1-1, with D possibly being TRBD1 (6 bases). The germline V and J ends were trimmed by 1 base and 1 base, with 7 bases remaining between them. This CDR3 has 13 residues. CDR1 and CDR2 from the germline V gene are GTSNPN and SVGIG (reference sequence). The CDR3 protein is CAWSGTANTEAFF. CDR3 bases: TGTGCCTGGAGTGGGACAGCGAACACTGAAGCTTTCTTT.

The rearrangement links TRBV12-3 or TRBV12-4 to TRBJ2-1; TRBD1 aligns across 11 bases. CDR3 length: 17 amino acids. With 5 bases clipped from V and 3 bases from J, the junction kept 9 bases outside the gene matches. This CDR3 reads CASSPQSGTGGYNEQFF. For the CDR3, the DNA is TGTGCCAGCAGTCCACAATCCGGGACAGGGGGCTACAATGAGCAGTTCTTC.

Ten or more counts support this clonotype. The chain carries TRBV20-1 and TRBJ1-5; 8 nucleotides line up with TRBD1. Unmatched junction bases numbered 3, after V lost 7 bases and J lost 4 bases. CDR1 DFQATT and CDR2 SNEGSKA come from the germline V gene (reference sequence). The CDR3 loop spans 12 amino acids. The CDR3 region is CSVDRGNQPQHF. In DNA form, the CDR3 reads TGCAGTGTCGACAGGGGAAATCAGCCCCAGCATTTT.